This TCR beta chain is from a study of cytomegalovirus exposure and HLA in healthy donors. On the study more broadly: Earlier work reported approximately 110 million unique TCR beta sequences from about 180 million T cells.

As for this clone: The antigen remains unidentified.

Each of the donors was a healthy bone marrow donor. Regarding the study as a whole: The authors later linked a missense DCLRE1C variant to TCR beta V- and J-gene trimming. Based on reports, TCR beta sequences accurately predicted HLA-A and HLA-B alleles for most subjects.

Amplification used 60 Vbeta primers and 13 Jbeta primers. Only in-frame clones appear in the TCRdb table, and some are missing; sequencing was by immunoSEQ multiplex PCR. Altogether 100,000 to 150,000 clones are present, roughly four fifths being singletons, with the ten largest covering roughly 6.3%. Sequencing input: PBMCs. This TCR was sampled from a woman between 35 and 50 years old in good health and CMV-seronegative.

Here the CDR3 DNA reads TGTGCCAGCAGTTTATCGGAGTACACTGAAGCTTTCTTT. Its translation: CASSLSEYTEAFF. The V gene is TRBV27, the J gene TRBJ1-1; D is undetermined. The germline gives CDR1 MNHEY, CDR2 SMNVEV (reference sequence). This CDR3 comprises 13 residues. V shed 0 bases and J shed 3 bases, with 5 bases lying between them.